This T cell receptor beta chain was found in a study of blood T cell repertoires in COVID-19. Study in general: T cells, B-cell-depleted T cells, or PBMCs provided the cDNA or gDNA that served as material.

Here immunoSEQ multiplex PCR was the method, and the copy in TCRdb shows in-frame clones only, minus some. The repertoire has 250,000 to 350,000 clones, about nine tenths of them found once; the top ten carry just under 0.95%. With V trimmed by 4 bases and J by 3 bases, 6 bases remained unmatched. The germline CDR1 and CDR2 sequences are SGHRS and YFSETQ. There are 14 residues in the CDR3. This clone was observed once. This sequence was found in a woman between 35 and 50 years old who had recovered from COVID-19. Input material: peripheral blood. This sequence joins TRBV5-1 and TRBJ2-7, with 8 positions matching TRBD2. CDR3: CASSGGSGSYEQYF. The CDR3 coding sequence is TGCGCCAGCAGCGGGGGCAGCGGGAGCTACGAGCAGTACTTC.